The present T cell receptor (beta chain) was sequenced within a study of graft-versus-host responses after intestinal transplantation. Germline V lookup: CDR1 SGHKS, CDR2 YYEKEE (reference sequence). CDR3 length: 15 residues. Trimming removed 6 bases from V and 2 bases from J, with 18 bases in between. The protocol was immunoSEQ multiplex PCR, while the TCRdb copy is restricted to in-frame clones and leaves out a portion. The table has about 99,000 clones, roughly 92% seen once. In the case of this clone: Antigen unknown.

Study-level results: Peak levels of circulating GvH clones tracked with early post-transplant HvG declines.

This TCR was recovered from a human donor who was the organ donor for an intestinal transplant. The material sequenced was unstimulated CD8+ T cells sorted from spleen or lymph node cells, taken before transplant. The V gene is TRBV5-5, the J gene TRBJ2-7; a weak D match, TRBD1 (5 bases). CDR3 DNA: TGTGCCAGCACCTATGAGGTGGGCAGGGCCTACGAGCAGTACTTC. Translated: CASTYEVGRAYEQYF.